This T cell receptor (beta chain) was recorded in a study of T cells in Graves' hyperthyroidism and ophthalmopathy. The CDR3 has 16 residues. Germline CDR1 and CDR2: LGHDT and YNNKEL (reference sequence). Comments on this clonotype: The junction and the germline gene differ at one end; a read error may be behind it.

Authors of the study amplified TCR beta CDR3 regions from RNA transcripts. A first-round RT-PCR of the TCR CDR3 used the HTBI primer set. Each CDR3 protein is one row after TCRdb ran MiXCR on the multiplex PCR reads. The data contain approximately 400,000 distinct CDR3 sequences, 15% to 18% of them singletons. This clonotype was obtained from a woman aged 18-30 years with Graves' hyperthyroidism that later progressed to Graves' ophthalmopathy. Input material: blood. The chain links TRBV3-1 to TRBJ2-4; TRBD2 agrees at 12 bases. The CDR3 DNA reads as TGTGCCAGCAGCCTGCTAGCGGGAGGGGCCAAAACCATTCAGTACTTC. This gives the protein CASSLLAGGAKTIQYF.